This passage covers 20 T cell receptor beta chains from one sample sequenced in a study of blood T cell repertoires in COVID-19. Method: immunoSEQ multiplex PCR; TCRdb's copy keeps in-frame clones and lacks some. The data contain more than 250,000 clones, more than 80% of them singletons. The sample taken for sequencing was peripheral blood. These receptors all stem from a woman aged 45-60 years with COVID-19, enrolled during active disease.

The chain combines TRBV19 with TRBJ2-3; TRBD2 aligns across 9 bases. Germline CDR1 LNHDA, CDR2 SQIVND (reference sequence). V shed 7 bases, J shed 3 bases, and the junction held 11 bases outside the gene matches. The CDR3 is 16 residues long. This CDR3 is CASKLAGTSITDTQYF. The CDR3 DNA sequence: TGTGCCAGTAAATTAGCGGGGACTAGCATAACAGATACGCAGTATTTT.

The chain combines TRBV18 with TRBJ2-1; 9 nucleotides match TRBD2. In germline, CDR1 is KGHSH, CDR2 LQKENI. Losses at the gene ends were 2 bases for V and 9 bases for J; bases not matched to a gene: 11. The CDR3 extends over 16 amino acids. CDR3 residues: CASSPGREGRRAEQFF. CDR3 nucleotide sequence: TGTGCCAGCTCACCAGGGCGGGAGGGCCGACGGGCTGAGCAGTTCTTC.

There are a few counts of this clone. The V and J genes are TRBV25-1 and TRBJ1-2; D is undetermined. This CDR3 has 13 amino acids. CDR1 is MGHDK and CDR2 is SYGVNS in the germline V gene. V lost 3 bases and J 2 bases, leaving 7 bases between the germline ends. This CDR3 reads CASSDPQNYGYTF. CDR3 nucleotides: TGTGCCAGCAGTGACCCACAAAACTATGGCTACACCTTC.

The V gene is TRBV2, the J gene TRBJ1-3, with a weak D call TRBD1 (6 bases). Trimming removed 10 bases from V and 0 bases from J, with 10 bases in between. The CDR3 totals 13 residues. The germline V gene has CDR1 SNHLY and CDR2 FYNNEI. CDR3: CATTGLSGNTIYF. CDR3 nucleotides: TGTGCCACCACAGGGCTCTCTGGAAACACCATATATTTT. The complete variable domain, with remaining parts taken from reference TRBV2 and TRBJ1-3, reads EPEVTQTPSHQVTQMGQEVILRCVPISNHLYFYWYRQILGQKVEFLVSFYNNEISEKSEIFDDQFSVERPDGSNFTLKIRSTKLEDSAMYFCATTGLSGNTIYFGEGSWLTVV.

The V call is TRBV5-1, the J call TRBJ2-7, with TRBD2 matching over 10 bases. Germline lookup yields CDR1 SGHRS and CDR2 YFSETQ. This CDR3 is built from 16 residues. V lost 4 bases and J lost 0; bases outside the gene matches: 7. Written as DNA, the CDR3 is TGCGCCAGCAGCCCCCGGACTAGCGGAAGCTCCTACGAGCAGTACTTC. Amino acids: CASSPRTSGSSYEQYF.

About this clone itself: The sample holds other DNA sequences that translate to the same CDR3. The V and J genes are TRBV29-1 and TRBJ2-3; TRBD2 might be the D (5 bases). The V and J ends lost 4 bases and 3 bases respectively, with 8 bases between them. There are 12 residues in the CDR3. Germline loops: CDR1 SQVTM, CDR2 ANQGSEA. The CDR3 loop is CSVVRGTDTQYF. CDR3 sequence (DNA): TGCAGCGTTGTTCGGGGAACAGATACGCAGTATTTT.

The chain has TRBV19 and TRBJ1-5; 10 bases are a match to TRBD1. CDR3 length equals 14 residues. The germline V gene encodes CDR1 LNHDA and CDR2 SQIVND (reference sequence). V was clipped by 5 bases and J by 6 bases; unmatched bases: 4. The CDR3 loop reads CASSRQGASQPQHF. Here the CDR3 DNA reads TGTGCCAGTAGTCGACAGGGGGCTAGTCAGCCCCAGCATTTT.

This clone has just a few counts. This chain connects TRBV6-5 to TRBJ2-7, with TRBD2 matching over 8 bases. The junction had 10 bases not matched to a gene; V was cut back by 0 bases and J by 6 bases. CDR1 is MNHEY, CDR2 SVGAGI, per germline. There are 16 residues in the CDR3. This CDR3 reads CASSYSRGSGKVEQYF. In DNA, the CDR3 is TGTGCCAGCAGTTACTCGAGGGGTAGCGGGAAGGTCGAGCAGTACTTC.

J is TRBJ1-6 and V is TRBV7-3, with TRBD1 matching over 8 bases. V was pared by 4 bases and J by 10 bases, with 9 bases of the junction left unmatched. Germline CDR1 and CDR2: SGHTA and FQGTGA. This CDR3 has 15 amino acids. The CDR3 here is CASSSGQGWGSPLHF. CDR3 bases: TGTGCCAGCAGCTCCGGACAGGGCTGGGGATCACCCCTCCACTTT.

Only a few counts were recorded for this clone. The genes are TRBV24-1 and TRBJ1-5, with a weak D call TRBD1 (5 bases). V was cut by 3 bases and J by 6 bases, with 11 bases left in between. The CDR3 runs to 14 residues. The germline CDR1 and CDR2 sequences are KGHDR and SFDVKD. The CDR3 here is CATSDKGQGQPQHF. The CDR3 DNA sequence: TGTGCCACCAGTGATAAGGGCCAGGGTCAGCCCCAGCATTTT.

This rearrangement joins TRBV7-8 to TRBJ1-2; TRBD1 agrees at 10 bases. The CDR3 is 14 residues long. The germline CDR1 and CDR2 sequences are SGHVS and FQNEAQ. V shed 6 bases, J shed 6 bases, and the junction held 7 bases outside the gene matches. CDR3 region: CASSVTGGPDGYTF. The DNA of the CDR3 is TGTGCCAGCAGTGTGACAGGGGGCCCGGATGGCTACACCTTC. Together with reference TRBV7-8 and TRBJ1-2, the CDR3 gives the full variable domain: GAGVSQSPRYKVAKRGQDVALRCDPISGHVSLFWYQQALGQGPEFLTYFQNEAQLDKSGLPSDRFFAERPEGSVSTLKIQRTQQEDSAVYLCASSVTGGPDGYTFGSGTRLTVV.

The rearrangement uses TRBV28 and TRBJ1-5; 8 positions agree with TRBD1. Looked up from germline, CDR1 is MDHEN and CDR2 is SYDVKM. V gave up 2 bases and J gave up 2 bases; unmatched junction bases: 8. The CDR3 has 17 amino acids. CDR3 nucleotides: TGTGCCAGCAGTTTACCGGACAGGGCGTCGGGCAATCAGCCCCAGCATTTT. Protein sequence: CASSLPDRASGNQPQHF.

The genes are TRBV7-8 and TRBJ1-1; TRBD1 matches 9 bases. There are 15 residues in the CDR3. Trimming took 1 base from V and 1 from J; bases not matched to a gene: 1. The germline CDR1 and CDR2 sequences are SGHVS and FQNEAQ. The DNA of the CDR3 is TGTGCCAGCAGCTTAGGGGACAGGGCGAACACTGAAGCTTTCTTT. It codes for CASSLGDRANTEAFF.

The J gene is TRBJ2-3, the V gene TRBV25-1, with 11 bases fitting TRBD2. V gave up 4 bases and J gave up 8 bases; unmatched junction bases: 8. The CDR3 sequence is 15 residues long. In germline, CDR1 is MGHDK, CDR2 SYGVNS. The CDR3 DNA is TGTGCCAGCAGTGGGCTAGCGGGAGGAGGGGGTACGCAGTATTTT. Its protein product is CASSGLAGGGGTQYF.

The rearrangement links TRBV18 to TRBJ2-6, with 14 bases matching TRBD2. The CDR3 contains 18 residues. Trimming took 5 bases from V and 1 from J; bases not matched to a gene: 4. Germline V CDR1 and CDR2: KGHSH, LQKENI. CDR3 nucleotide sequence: TGTGCCAGCTCATCGGGACTAGCGGGAGCTTCTGGGGCCAACGTCCTGACTTTC. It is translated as CASSSGLAGASGANVLTF.

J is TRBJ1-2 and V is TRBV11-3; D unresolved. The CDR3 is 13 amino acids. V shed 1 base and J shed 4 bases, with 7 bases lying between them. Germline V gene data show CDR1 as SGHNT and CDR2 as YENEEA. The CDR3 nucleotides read TGTGCCAGCAGCTTAGCAGGATCCTATGGCTACACCTTC. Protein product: CASSLAGSYGYTF.

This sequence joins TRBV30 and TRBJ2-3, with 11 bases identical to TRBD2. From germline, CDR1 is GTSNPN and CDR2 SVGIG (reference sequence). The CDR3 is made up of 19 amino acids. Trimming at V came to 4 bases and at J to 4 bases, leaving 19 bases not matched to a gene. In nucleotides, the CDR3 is TGTGCCTGGACCCCGACTAGCGGGAACGCTGCAAGATGGGCAGATACGCAGTATTTT. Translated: CAWTPTSGNAARWADTQYF.

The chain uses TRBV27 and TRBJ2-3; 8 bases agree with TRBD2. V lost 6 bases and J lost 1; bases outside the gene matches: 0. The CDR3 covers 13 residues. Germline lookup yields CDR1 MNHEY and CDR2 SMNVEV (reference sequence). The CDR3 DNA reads TGTGCCAGCAGGACTAGCGGCACAGATACGCAGTATTTT. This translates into CASRTSGTDTQYF.

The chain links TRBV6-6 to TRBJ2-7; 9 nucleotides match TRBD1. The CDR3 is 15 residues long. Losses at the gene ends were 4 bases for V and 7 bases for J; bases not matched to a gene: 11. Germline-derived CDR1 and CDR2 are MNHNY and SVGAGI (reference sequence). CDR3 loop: CASSSYISQGAEQYF. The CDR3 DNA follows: TGTGCCAGCAGTTCCTACATTTCACAGGGGGCAGAGCAGTACTTC.

The DNA for the CDR3 is TGTGCCAGCAGTATACAGGGGGTGAACACTGAAGCTTTCTTT. This encodes CASSIQGVNTEAFF. The chain has TRBV7-3 and TRBJ1-1, with 8 bases lining up with TRBD1. Trimming took 6 bases from V and 0 from J; bases not matched to a gene: 3. Germline CDR1 reads SGHTA; CDR2 reads FQGTGA. The CDR3 has 14 amino acids. Variable domain in full (rest from reference TRBV7-3 and TRBJ1-1): GAGVSQTPSNKVTEKGKYVELRCDPISGHTALYWYRQSLGQGPEFLIYFQGTGAADDSGLPNDRFFAVRPEGSVSTLKIQRTERGDSAVYLCASSIQGVNTEAFFGQGTRLTVV.